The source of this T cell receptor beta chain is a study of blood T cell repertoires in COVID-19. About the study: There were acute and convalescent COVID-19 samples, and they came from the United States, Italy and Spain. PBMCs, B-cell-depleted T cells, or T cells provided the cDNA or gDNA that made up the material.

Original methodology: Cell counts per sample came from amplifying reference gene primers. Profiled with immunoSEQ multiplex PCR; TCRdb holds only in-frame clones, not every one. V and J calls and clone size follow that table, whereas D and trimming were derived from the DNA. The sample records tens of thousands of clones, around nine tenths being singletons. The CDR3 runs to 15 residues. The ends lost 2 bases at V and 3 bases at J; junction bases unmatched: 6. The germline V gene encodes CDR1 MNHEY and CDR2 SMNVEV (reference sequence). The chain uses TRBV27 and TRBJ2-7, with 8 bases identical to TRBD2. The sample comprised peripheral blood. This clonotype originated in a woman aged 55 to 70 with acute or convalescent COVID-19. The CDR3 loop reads CASSLGSGRSYEQYF. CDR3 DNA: TGTGCCAGCAGTTTAGGGAGCGGGAGAAGCTACGAGCAGTACTTC.